Sequencing of this T cell receptor beta chain was carried out in a study of regulatory T cells in long-lasting Graves disease. Germline CDR1 is SGHRS and CDR2 is YFSETQ. The germline V and J ends were trimmed by 2 bases and 0 bases, with 8 bases remaining between them. The CDR3 sequence is 14 residues long. Time point: newly diagnosed GD, antithyroid drugs for less than 3 months. The TCR library used RNA extracted from PBMCs. Many counts were recorded for this clonotype. Antigen unknown. Broader study findings: Not thyroid tissue but only peripheral blood was studied. Whereas new patients shared some 990 public clonotypes, persistent patients shared more, at about 3,000.

Libraries of TCR beta came from iRepertoire HTBI primers plus Arm-PCR of CDR3 regions. TCRdb reanalysed the multiplex PCR reads using MiXCR and keeps one entry per CDR3 protein. The data contain roughly 610,000 distinct CDR3 sequences, about 16% of them singletons. This sample was also put to use in a study of T cells in Graves' hyperthyroidism and ophthalmopathy.

The gene calls are TRBV5-1 and TRBJ1-1; no definite D call. This receptor was taken from a man younger than 35 with Graves disease. The source material was peripheral blood mononuclear cells (PBMCs), sampled at new diagnosis, from a patient treated with antithyroid drugs. DNA for the CDR3: TGCGCCAGCAGCTTCAGAAACATGAACACTGAAGCTTTCTTT. Translated: CASSFRNMNTEAFF.